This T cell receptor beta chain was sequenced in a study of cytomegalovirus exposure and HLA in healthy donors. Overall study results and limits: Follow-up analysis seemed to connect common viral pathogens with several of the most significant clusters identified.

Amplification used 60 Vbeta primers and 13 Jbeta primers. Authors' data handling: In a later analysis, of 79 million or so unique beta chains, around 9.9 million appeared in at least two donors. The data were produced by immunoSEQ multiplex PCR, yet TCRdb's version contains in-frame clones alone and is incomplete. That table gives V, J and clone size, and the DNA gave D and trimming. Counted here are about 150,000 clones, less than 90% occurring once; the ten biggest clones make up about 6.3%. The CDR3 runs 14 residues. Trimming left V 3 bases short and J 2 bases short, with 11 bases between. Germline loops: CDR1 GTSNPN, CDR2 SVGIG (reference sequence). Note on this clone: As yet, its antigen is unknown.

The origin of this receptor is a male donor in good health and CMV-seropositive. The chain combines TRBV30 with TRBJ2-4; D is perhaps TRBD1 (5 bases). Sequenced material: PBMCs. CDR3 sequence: CAWRARGSKNIQYF. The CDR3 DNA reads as TGTGCCTGGAGGGCTAGGGGTTCCAAAAACATTCAGTACTTC.